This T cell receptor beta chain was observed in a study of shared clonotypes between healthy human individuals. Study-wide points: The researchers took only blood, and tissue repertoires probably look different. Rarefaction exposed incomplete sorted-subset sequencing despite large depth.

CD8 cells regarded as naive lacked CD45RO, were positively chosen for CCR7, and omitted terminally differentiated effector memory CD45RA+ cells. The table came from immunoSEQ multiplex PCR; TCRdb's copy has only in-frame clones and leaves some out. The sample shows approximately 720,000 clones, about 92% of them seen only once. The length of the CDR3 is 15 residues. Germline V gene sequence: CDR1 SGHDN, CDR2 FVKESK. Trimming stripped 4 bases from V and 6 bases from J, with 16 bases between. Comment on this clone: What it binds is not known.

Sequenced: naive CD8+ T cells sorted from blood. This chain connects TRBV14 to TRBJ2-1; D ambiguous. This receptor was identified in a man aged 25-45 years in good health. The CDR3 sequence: CASSPGPGRFNEQFF. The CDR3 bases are TGTGCCAGCAGCCCAGGCCCCGGGCGCTTCAATGAGCAGTTCTTC.